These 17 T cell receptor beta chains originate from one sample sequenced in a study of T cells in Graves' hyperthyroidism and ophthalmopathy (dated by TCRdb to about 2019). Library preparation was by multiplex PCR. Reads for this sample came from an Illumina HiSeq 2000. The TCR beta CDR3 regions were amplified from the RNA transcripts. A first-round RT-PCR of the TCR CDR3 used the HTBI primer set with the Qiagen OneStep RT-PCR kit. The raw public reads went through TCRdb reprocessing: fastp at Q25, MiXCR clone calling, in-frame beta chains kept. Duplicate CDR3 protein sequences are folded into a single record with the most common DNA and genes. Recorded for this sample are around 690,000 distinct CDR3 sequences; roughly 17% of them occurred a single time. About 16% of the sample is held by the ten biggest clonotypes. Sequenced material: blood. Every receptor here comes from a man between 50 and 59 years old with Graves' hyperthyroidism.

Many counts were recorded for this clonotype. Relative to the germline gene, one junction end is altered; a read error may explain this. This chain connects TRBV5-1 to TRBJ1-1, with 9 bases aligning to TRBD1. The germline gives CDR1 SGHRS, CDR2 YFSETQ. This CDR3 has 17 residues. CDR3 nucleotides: TGCGCCAGCACCTTGGGAACAGGGGGCGGGGATAACACTGAAGCTTTCTTT. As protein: CASTLGTGGGDNTEAFF.

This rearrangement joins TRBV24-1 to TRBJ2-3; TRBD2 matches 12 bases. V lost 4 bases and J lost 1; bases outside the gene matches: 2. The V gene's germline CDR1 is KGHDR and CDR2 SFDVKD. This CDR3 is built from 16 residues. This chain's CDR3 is CATSEWTSGGTDTQYF. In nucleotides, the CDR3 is TGTGCCACCAGTGAATGGACTAGCGGGGGCACAGATACGCAGTATTTT.

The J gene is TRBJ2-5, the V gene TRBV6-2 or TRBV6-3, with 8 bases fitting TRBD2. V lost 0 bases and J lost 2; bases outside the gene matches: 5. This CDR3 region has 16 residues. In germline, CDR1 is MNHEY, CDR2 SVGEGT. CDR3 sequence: CASSYSKREQQETQYF. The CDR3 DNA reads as TGTGCCAGCAGTTACTCGAAGCGGGAGCAACAAGAGACCCAGTACTTC.

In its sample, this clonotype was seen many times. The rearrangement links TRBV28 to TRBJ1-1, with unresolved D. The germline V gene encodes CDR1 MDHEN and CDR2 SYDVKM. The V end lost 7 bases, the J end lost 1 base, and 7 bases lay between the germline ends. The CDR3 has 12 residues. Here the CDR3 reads CASKRGNTEAFF. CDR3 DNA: TGTGCCAGCAAACGGGGGAACACTGAAGCTTTCTTT.

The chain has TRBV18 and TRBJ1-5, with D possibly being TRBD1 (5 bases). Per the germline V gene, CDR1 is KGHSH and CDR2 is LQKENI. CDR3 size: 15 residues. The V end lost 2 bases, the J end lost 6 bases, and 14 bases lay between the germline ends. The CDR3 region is CASSPEAGSAQPQHF. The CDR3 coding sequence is TGTGCCAGCTCACCAGAGGCAGGGTCGGCTCAGCCCCAGCATTTT.

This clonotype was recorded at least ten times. The CDR3 nucleotides read TGTGCCAGCAGTTTATTAGGGCAGGGGGCTTATTCACCCCTCCACTTT. Its protein product is CASSLLGQGAYSPLHF. V gene TRBV27 combines with J gene TRBJ1-6; TRBD1 aligns across 8 bases. Germline V CDR1 and CDR2: MNHEY, SMNVEV (reference sequence). V dropped 1 base and J dropped 8; count of bases not matched to a gene: 7. This CDR3 is 16 amino acids long.

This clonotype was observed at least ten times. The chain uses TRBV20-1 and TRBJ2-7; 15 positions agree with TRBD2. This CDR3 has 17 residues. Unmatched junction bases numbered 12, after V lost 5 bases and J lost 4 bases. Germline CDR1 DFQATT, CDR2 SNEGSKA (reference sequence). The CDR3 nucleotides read TGCAGTGCTGCGACCGGGACTAGCGGGAGGACCGTATACGAGCAGTACTTC. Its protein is CSAATGTSGRTVYEQYF.

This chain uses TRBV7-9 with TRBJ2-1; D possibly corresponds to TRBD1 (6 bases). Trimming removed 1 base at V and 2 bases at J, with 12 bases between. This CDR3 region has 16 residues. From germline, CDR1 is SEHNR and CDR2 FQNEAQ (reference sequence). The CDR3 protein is CASSLDSWGPYNEQFF. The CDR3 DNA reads TGTGCCAGCAGCTTAGATAGCTGGGGGCCCTACAATGAGCAGTTCTTC.

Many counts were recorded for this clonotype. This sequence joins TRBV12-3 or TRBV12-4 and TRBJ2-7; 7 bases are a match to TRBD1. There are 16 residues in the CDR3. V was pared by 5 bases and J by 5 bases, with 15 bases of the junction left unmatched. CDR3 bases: TGTGCCAGCAGTCCCTACGGACAGGCCCGGGACAACGAGCAGTACTTC. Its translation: CASSPYGQARDNEQYF.

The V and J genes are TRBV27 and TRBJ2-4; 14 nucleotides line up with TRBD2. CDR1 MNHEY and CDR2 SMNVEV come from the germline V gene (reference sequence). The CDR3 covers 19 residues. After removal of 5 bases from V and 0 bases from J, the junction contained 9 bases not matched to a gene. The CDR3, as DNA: TGTGCCAGCAGTCCCCGACTAGCGGGAGGGCCATCAGCCAAAAACATTCAGTACTTC. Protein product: CASSPRLAGGPSAKNIQYF.

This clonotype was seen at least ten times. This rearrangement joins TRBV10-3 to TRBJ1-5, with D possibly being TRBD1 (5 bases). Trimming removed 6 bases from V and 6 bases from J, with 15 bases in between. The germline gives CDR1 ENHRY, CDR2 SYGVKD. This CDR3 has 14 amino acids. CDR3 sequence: CAIRSGLGGQPQHF. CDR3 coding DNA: TGTGCCATCAGGTCAGGGTTAGGAGGTCAGCCCCAGCATTTT.

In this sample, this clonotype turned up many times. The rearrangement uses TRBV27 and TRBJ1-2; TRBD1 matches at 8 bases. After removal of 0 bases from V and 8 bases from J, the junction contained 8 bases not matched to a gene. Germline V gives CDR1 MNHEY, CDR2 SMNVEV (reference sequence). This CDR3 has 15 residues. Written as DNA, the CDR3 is TGTGCCAGCAGTTTATCGGGCAGGGGGCGCCGGGGCTACACCTTC. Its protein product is CASSLSGRGRRGYTF.

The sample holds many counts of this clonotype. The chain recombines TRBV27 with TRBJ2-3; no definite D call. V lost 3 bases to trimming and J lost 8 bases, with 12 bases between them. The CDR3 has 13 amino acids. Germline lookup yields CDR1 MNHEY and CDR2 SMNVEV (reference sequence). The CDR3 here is CASSFSGRSTQYF. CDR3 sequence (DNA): TGTGCCAGCAGTTTCTCCGGGCGTTCTACGCAGTATTTT.

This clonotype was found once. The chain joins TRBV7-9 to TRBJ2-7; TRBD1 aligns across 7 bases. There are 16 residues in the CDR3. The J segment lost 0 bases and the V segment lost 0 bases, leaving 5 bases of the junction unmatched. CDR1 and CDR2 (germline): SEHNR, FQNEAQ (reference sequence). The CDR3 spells CASSLALGTVSYEQYF. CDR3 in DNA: TGTGCCAGCAGCTTAGCTCTGGGGACAGTCTCCTACGAGCAGTACTTC. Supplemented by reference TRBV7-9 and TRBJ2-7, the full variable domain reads DTGVSQNPRHKITKRGQNVTFRCDPISEHNRLYWYRQTLGQGPEFLTYFQNEAQLEKSRLLSDRFSAERPKGSFSTLEIQRTEQGDSAMYLCASSLALGTVSYEQYFGPGTRLTVT.

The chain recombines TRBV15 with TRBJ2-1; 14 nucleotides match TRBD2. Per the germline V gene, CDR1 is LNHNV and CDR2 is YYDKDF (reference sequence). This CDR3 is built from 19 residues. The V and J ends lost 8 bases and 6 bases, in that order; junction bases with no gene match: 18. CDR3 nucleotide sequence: TGTGCCACCCGTAAGGGACTAGCGGGAGACCATCAAAGGGGCAATGAGCAGTTCTTC. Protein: CATRKGLAGDHQRGNEQFF.

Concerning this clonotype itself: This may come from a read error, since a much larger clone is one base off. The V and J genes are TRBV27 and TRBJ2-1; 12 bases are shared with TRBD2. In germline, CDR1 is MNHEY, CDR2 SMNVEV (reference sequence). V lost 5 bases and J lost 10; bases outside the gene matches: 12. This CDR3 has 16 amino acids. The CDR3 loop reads CASSEGASGRAGEQFF. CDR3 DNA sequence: TGTGCCAGCAGTGAAGGCGCTAGCGGGAGGGCCGGAGAGCAGTTCTTC.

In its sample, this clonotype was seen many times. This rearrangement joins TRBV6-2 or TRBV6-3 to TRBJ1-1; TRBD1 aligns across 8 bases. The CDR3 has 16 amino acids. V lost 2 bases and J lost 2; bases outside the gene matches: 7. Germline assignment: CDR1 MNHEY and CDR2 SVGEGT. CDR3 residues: CASSYPSGTGNTEAFF. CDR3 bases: TGTGCCAGCAGTTACCCTTCCGGGACAGGCAACACTGAAGCTTTCTTT.